The entry below gives a single TCR beta chain sequence along with its context. Method: immunoSEQ multiplex PCR; TCRdb's copy keeps in-frame clones and lacks some. The repertoire holds 57,000 or so clones, with around three quarters as singletons. The CDR3 length is 13 residues. Trimming at V came to 8 bases and at J to 4 bases, leaving 10 bases not matched to a gene. Germline assignment: CDR1 GTSNPN and CDR2 SVGIG (reference sequence). The data are from a study of radiotherapy plus CTLA-4 blockade in lung cancer. It was focal radiation plus CTLA-4 blockade with ipilimumab that patients with chemo-refractory metastatic non-small-cell lung cancer received.

V gene TRBV30 combines with J gene TRBJ1-1; 7 positions agree with TRBD1. Sequenced material: peripheral blood, taken from a patient treated with radiotherapy plus ipilimumab. This clonotype originated in a human donor with non-small cell lung cancer who had a complete response to radiotherapy plus ipilimumab. The CDR3 loop reads CAHQAGGFTEAFF. The CDR3 bases are TGTGCCCACCAGGCAGGGGGATTCACTGAAGCTTTCTTT.